The clone carrying this T cell receptor beta chain came up a few times. What it binds is unknown. Other DNA sequences of this sample code for an identical CDR3. J gave up 1 base and V 4 bases, and 7 bases lay outside the gene matches. The CDR3 is 15 amino acids. CDR1 SGHNT and CDR2 YYREEE come from the germline V gene (reference sequence). The primer mix had 60 Vbeta and 13 Jbeta primers. In the original analysis: Roughly 11 million shared chains were among about 80 million unique TCR beta chains counted in a later analysis. Assay: immunoSEQ multiplex PCR; the TCRdb copy retains only in-frame clones and omits some. V and J calls plus clone size are reproduced from that table; the DNA served to infer D and trimming. The top ten hold 1.4% of the sample, which has some 62,000 clones, 70% to 90% seen once. The data stem from a study of cytomegalovirus exposure and HLA in healthy donors. Study findings and constraints: V- and J-gene trimming in TCR beta was tied to a missense DCLRE1C variant by an analysis performed later.

The study sampled nominally healthy donors, though unrecorded immune exposures were likely. Input material: PBMCs. The rearrangement links TRBV5-4 to TRBJ1-1, with 7 bases matching TRBD1. The source of this sequence is a man in his late teens or twenties in good health and CMV-seronegative. For the CDR3, the DNA is TGTGCCAGCAGCGGCCGGGGGACAGCGAACACTGAAGCTTTCTTT. Encoded protein: CASSGRGTANTEAFF.